Following are 27 T cell receptor beta chains from one sample sequenced in a study of sequential checkpoint blockade in melanoma. Treatment noted: randomized to nivolumab then ipilimumab (arm A) or the reverse (arm B). Clones were sequenced by immunoSEQ multiplex PCR, and TCRdb holds only the in-frame ones, with some missing. The repertoire has approximately 8,200 clones, approximately 58% of them found once; the top ten carry around 17%. This specimen consisted of CD8+ T cells sorted from blood (inferred from file names), obtained from a patient given nivolumab and ipilimumab in sequence. Receptors were obtained from a human donor with melanoma.

The V call is TRBV27, the J call TRBJ1-6, with no clear D. Germline CDR1 MNHEY, CDR2 SMNVEV (reference sequence). Trimming took off 2 bases at V and 0 bases at J, with 8 bases between the two ends. The CDR3 is made up of 16 amino acids. In DNA form, the CDR3 reads TGTGCCAGCAGTTTACTCGGGAGCTCCTATAATTCACCCCTCCACTTT. Translation gives CASSLLGSSYNSPLHF.

The chain couples TRBV7-9 to TRBJ2-1; TRBD2 matches at 11 bases. The V and J ends lost 5 bases and 5 bases, in that order; junction bases with no gene match: 11. The CDR3 is 17 amino acids. Germline assignment: CDR1 SEHNR and CDR2 FQNEAQ (reference sequence). CDR3 sequence reads: CASSPSSGGYLHNEQFF. As DNA, the CDR3 is TGTGCCAGCAGCCCTTCTAGCGGGGGGTACCTTCACAATGAGCAGTTCTTC.

This clone has more than one count but fewer than ten. The chain combines TRBV4-1 with TRBJ1-2, with a weak D call TRBD1 (5 bases). The V end lost 0 bases, the J end lost 5 bases, and 13 bases lay between the germline ends. CDR3 length: 15 amino acids. CDR1 MGHRA and CDR2 YSYEKL come from the germline V gene. CDR3: CASSQDLRVRYGYTF. CDR3 DNA sequence: TGCGCCAGCAGCCAAGACCTCAGGGTGAGGTATGGCTACACCTTC.

This clone occurred a few times. The CDR3 region has the DNA TGTGCCAGTAGTATCGCGGGACAGGTTGGTCTACCCCTCCACTTT. This translates into CASSIAGQVGLPLHF. V is TRBV19 and J is TRBJ1-6; 8 positions match TRBD1. This CDR3 has 15 residues. J was trimmed by 12 bases and V by 3 bases; bases with no gene match: 10. Germline assignment: CDR1 LNHDA and CDR2 SQIVND (reference sequence).

This clone appeared a few times. The chain links TRBV6-5 to TRBJ2-2; TRBD2 is a possible D gene (5 bases). V lost 1 base to trimming and J lost 1 base, with 7 bases between them. Germline V lookup: CDR1 MNHEY, CDR2 SVGAGI. The CDR3 spans 15 residues. The CDR3 reads CASSYFAGNTGELFF. The DNA for the CDR3 is TGTGCCAGCAGTTACTTTGCGGGGAACACCGGGGAGCTGTTTTTT.

The chain has TRBV18 and TRBJ2-7; a possible D gene is TRBD1 (5 bases). The V gene's germline CDR1 is KGHSH and CDR2 LQKENI. Deletions cut 5 bases from V and 6 bases from J, with 8 bases between. The CDR3 is 11 residues long. CDR3 residues: CASSSQGEQYF. CDR3 coding DNA: TGTGCCAGCTCATCCCAGGGCGAGCAGTACTTC.

This rearrangement joins TRBV5-1 to TRBJ2-7, with a tentative D call TRBD1 (5 bases). The CDR3 has 14 residues. The V and J ends lost 5 bases and 4 bases respectively, with 16 bases between them. The germline CDR1 and CDR2 sequences are SGHRS and YFSETQ. The CDR3 spells CASSISRQSYEQYF. As DNA, the CDR3 is TGCGCCAGCAGTATAAGCCGACAGTCTTACGAGCAGTACTTC.

This chain links TRBV27 with TRBJ2-7; 11 nucleotides agree with TRBD1. CDR3 length: 15 residues. The germline CDR1 and CDR2 sequences are MNHEY and SMNVEV (reference sequence). The junction had 7 bases not matched to a gene; V was cut back by 5 bases and J by 4 bases. For the CDR3, the DNA is TGTGCCAGCAGTCTTATCGGACAGGGGGCATACGAGCAGTACTTC. This encodes CASSLIGQGAYEQYF.

In regard to this clone: The identical CDR3 is also encoded by other nucleotide sequences in the sample. V and J are TRBV9 and TRBJ2-7; 10 nucleotides align to TRBD1. The J segment lost 2 bases and the V segment lost 2 bases, leaving 1 base of the junction unmatched. Germline loops: CDR1 SGDLS, CDR2 YYNGEE. This CDR3 contains 14 residues. The CDR3 nucleotides read TGTGCCAGCAGCGTCGGACAGGGGGCCTACGAGCAGTACTTC. Protein product: CASSVGQGAYEQYF.

The J gene is TRBJ2-7, the V gene TRBV4-1, with a weak D call TRBD2 (5 bases). Trimming removed 3 bases from V and 2 bases from J, with 14 bases in between. In germline, CDR1 is MGHRA, CDR2 YSYEKL. The CDR3 length is 15 residues. CDR3 nucleotide sequence: TGCGCCAGCAGCCACGCTGGACTGGGCGCCTACGAGCAGTACTTC. It is translated as CASSHAGLGAYEQYF.

This clone turned up a few times. This sequence joins TRBV28 and TRBJ2-7; perhaps TRBD1 as D (5 bases). With 6 bases removed from V and 2 bases from J, the gap between germline ends came to 14 bases. The CDR3 sequence is 14 residues long. Germline V lookup: CDR1 MDHEN, CDR2 SYDVKM. CDR3 residues: CASSFGHNAYEQYF. CDR3 bases: TGTGCCAGCAGCTTCGGACACAACGCCTACGAGCAGTACTTC.

The V call is TRBV4-1, the J call TRBJ2-2, with D maybe TRBD2 (5 bases). Per germline, CDR1 MGHRA and CDR2 YSYEKL. Trimming removed 1 base at V and 7 bases at J, with 7 bases between. CDR3 length: 13 residues. The DNA of the CDR3 is TGCGCCAGCAGCCAAGCGAGGGTCGGGGAGCTGTTTTTT. Protein sequence: CASSQARVGELFF.

J is TRBJ2-7 and V is TRBV21-1; TRBD1 was called by the table and not checked on the DNA. TRBV21-1 is assigned pseudogene status. The CDR3 is 15 amino acids. Written as DNA, the CDR3 is TGTGCCAGCTCAATGATTTACGGGACAGCCTACGAGCAGTACTTC. It is translated as CASSMIYGTAYEQYF.

The J gene is TRBJ2-7, the V gene TRBV7-7, with D tentatively TRBD1 (5 bases). CDR1 is SSHAT, CDR2 FNYEAQ, per germline (reference sequence). V was shortened by 1 base and J by 5 bases, with 21 bases between the two germline ends. The CDR3 length is 17 residues. The CDR3 loop is CASSLGPLGEMRNEQYF. In DNA form, the CDR3 reads TGTGCCAGCAGCTTAGGACCTCTAGGGGAAATGCGAAACGAGCAGTACTTC.

The chain combines TRBV5-4 with TRBJ2-7, with D perhaps TRBD2 (5 bases). This CDR3 is 11 amino acids long. The germline CDR1 and CDR2 sequences are SGHNT and YYREEE (reference sequence). V was pared by 7 bases and J by 6 bases, with 11 bases between. The CDR3 loop is CASRAGREQYF. DNA for the CDR3: TGTGCCAGCCGTGCGGGTCGCGAGCAGTACTTC.

The V gene is TRBV7-9, the J gene TRBJ1-2, with 7 bases that match TRBD1. The junction had 16 bases not matched to a gene; V was cut back by 5 bases and J by 4 bases. Germline assignment: CDR1 SEHNR and CDR2 FQNEAQ (reference sequence). This CDR3 spans 17 amino acids. DNA of the CDR3: TGTGCCAGCAGCCCACTAATCTACGGGACAGCAAGCTATGGCTACACCTTC. Translation gives CASSPLIYGTASYGYTF.

This rearrangement joins TRBV4-3 to TRBJ2-3; 7 nucleotides align to TRBD1. V gave up 0 bases and J gave up 3 bases; unmatched junction bases: 9. In germline, CDR1 is LGHNA, CDR2 YSLEER. This CDR3 is built from 17 residues. The CDR3 sequence: CASSQDPTGSGTDTQYF. The CDR3 DNA reads TGCGCCAGCAGCCAAGATCCGACAGGGAGTGGTACAGATACGCAGTATTTT.

The V call is TRBV30, the J call TRBJ1-2; tentative D call: TRBD1 (5 bases). The CDR3 spans 14 residues. Germline loops: CDR1 GTSNPN, CDR2 SVGIG (reference sequence). The V and J ends lost 0 bases and 4 bases respectively, with 12 bases between them. CDR3: CAWSVRGDAYGYTF. Written as DNA, the CDR3 is TGTGCCTGGAGTGTACGGGGGGATGCCTATGGCTACACCTTC.

The chain recombines TRBV9 with TRBJ1-1; no clear D. This CDR3 contains 13 residues. V was shortened by 3 bases and J by 1 base, with 7 bases between the two germline ends. Germline V gene sequence: CDR1 SGDLS, CDR2 YYNGEE. CDR3 bases: TGTGCCAGCAGCGGAGGAGGGAACACTGAAGCTTTCTTT. Encoded protein: CASSGGGNTEAFF.

The CDR3 DNA is TGTGCCAGCAGCTTACAGACTAGTACGGGCGAGCAGTACTTC. Amino acid sequence: CASSLQTSTGEQYF. V gene TRBV7-9 combines with J gene TRBJ2-7; tentatively, D is TRBD2 (6 bases). This CDR3 is 14 amino acids long. The V and J ends lost 2 bases and 6 bases respectively, with 14 bases between them. Germline V CDR1 and CDR2: SEHNR, FQNEAQ (reference sequence).

The chain has TRBV6-5 and TRBJ1-4, with TRBD1 identical over 7 bases. Germline-derived CDR1 and CDR2 are MNHEY and SVGAGI. The CDR3 contains 14 residues. The V gene end was trimmed by 8 bases and the J gene end by 4 bases; junction bases not matched to a gene: 7. DNA of the CDR3: TGTGCCAGCGCATCGGGACAGATTAATGAAAAACTGTTTTTT. It yields the protein CASASGQINEKLFF.

In this sample, this clone turned up a few times. It is likely a read error: a sequence one base away is far more abundant. This chain connects TRBV4-2 to TRBJ1-1, with D possibly being TRBD1 (6 bases). CDR1 and CDR2 from the germline V gene are LGHNA and YNFKEQ. V was pared by 3 bases and J by 11 bases, with 13 bases between. CDR3 length: 12 residues. CDR3 sequence (DNA): TGTGCCAGCAGCCAGATACAGGGATCCGCTTTCTTT. It specifies CASSQIQGSAFF.

V gene TRBV19 combines with J gene TRBJ1-1, with D possibly TRBD1 on 5 matching bases. V lost 3 bases, J lost 0 bases, and 11 bases lay in between. CDR1 LNHDA and CDR2 SQIVND come from the germline V gene (reference sequence). The CDR3 consists of 15 residues. CDR3 DNA: TGTGCCAGTAGTATGGGGCGAACGTTGAACACTGAAGCTTTCTTT. The encoded protein is CASSMGRTLNTEAFF.

CDR3 region: CASSLDRSYEQYF. CDR3 coding DNA: TGTGCCAGCAGCTTGGACAGGTCCTACGAGCAGTACTTC. V gene TRBV5-5 combines with J gene TRBJ2-7, with D maybe TRBD1 (5 bases). Germline V gene lookup returns CDR1 SGHKS and CDR2 YYEKEE (reference sequence). V lost 0 bases to trimming and J lost 1 base, with 5 bases between them. The CDR3 sequence is 13 residues long.

This chain uses TRBV4-2 with TRBJ2-7; D uncertain. The germline V and J ends were trimmed by 0 bases and 4 bases, with 13 bases remaining between them. This CDR3 has 15 amino acids. The germline gives CDR1 LGHNA, CDR2 YNFKEQ. The CDR3 DNA reads as TGTGCCAGCAGCCAAGATCGAGACTCTCGGTACGAGCAGTACTTC. Protein: CASSQDRDSRYEQYF.

This clone has only a few counts. The chain joins TRBV7-8 to TRBJ1-2, with 9 bases matching TRBD1. The CDR3 is 16 amino acids. Germline loops: CDR1 SGHVS, CDR2 FQNEAQ. Trimming cost V 1 base and J 3 bases; bases outside gene matches: 6. The CDR3: CASSLGDREGDYGYTF. The CDR3, as DNA: TGTGCCAGCAGCTTAGGGGACAGGGAAGGGGACTATGGCTACACCTTC.

In DNA, the CDR3 is TGTGCCAGCACAAAGACAGGGCAACCCTACGAGCAGTACTTC. This codes for CASTKTGQPYEQYF. The chain uses TRBV6-6 and TRBJ2-7; 7 bases are a match to TRBD1. The CDR3 is 14 residues long. Germline V gives CDR1 MNHNY, CDR2 SVGAGI (reference sequence). The V gene end was trimmed by 7 bases and the J gene end by 2 bases; junction bases not matched to a gene: 8.